A single sample is the source of the 17 T cell receptor beta chains below, sequenced in a study of blood T cell repertoires in COVID-19 (dated by TCRdb to the early 2020s). The library came from the immunoSEQ multiplex PCR assay. TCRdb carries this immuneACCESS record with in-frame sequences only. Its versions omit some clonotypes, under half of them owing to an unresolved V gene in the studies checked, with the rest unexplained. The sample table shows tens of thousands of clones, and around nine tenths are seen once. 3% to 4.5% of the sample goes to the ten largest clones. Sequenced: peripheral blood. All receptors come from a man aged 65 to 79 with acute or convalescent COVID-19.

V and J are TRBV19 and TRBJ1-5; D is uncertain. Trimming took 2 bases from V and 2 from J, leaving 10 bases between them. Germline CDR1 LNHDA, CDR2 SQIVND (reference sequence). CDR3 length: 15 residues. The CDR3 reads CASSISSRGNQPQHF. The CDR3 DNA reads TGTGCCAGTAGTATATCTTCACGGGGCAATCAGCCCCAGCATTTT.

V gene TRBV2 combines with J gene TRBJ1-1, with D possibly being TRBD1 (6 bases). The V gene's germline CDR1 is SNHLY and CDR2 FYNNEI. The CDR3 has 14 residues. V lost 7 bases to trimming and J lost 0 bases, with 12 bases between them. CDR3 residues: CASNIRGLNTEAFF. CDR3 sequence (DNA): TGTGCCAGCAATATCAGGGGCCTGAACACTGAAGCTTTCTTT. Drawing the rest from reference TRBV2 and TRBJ1-1, the complete variable domain is EPEVTQTPSHQVTQMGQEVILRCVPISNHLYFYWYRQILGQKVEFLVSFYNNEISEKSEIFDDQFSVERPDGSNFTLKIRSTKLEDSAMYFCASNIRGLNTEAFFGQGTRLTVV.

The rearrangement links TRBV12-5 to TRBJ1-5; D is possibly TRBD1 (6 bases). Trimming cost V 0 bases and J 0 bases, with 15 bases left between them. This CDR3 is built from 18 residues. Germline V gene data show CDR1 as LGHNT and CDR2 as FRNRAP. CDR3: CASGLVTGRTDSNQPQHF. DNA of the CDR3: TGTGCTAGTGGTTTGGTAACAGGGCGGACCGATAGCAATCAGCCCCAGCATTTT. Full variable domain (remainder filled in from reference TRBV12-5 and TRBJ1-5): DARVTQTPRHKVTEMGQEVTMRCQPILGHNTVFWYRQTMMQGLELLAYFRNRAPLDDSGMPKDRFSAEMPDATLATLKIQPSEPRDSAVYFCASGLVTGRTDSNQPQHFGDGTRLSIL.

The J gene is TRBJ1-2, the V gene TRBV6-1, with TRBD1 matching over 8 bases. With V trimmed by 1 base and J by 8 bases, 3 bases remained unmatched. CDR3 length: 13 residues. Germline values: CDR1 MNHNS, CDR2 SASEGT. The DNA for the CDR3 is TGTGCCAGCAGTGAAGGACAGGGGATGGGCTACACCTTC. Translated: CASSEGQGMGYTF.

The chain is built from TRBV7-8 and TRBJ1-1, with D unresolved. The germline V gene encodes CDR1 SGHVS and CDR2 FQNEAQ. V lost 5 bases and J 8 bases, leaving 12 bases between the germline ends. The CDR3 is 12 residues long. The CDR3 sequence: CASSLRFNEAFF. The CDR3 coding sequence is TGTGCCAGCAGCCTGCGATTTAACGAAGCTTTCTTT.

The CDR3 region has the DNA TGTGCCAGCAGTGTCTCTCAGGGGGGAAGAAACACCATATATTTT. It specifies CASSVSQGGRNTIYF. This chain uses TRBV2 with TRBJ1-3; TRBD1 agrees at 7 bases. The CDR3 extends over 15 amino acids. CDR1 and CDR2 from the germline V gene are SNHLY and FYNNEI. Losses at the gene ends were 4 bases for V and 5 bases for J; bases not matched to a gene: 8.

The V call is TRBV5-1, the J call TRBJ2-1; 8 bases line up with TRBD2. From germline, CDR1 is SGHRS and CDR2 YFSETQ. The junction had 13 bases not matched to a gene; V was cut back by 6 bases and J by 8 bases. The CDR3 has 15 amino acids. CDR3 in DNA: TGCGCCAGCAAGATGGCGGGGGGACCACAATATGAGCAGTTCTTC. Protein sequence: CASKMAGGPQYEQFF.

The chain carries TRBV7-3 and TRBJ2-2, with 9 bases matching TRBD2. Germline CDR1 and CDR2: SGHTA and FQGTGA. CDR3 size: 16 residues. J was trimmed by 7 bases and V by 5 bases; bases with no gene match: 11. Written as DNA, the CDR3 is TGTGCCAGCAGCCCCCGGACAGCGGGGGGTCACGGGGAGCTGTTTTTT. Its protein is CASSPRTAGGHGELFF.

The chain combines TRBV3-1 (or the pseudogene TRBV3-2) with TRBJ2-5, with D perhaps matching TRBD1 (6 bases). The CDR3 contains 12 residues. The germline V gene has CDR1 LGHDT and CDR2 YNNKEL (reference sequence). With 5 bases removed from V and 5 bases from J, the gap between germline ends came to 9 bases. CDR3 amino acids: CASSTRGETQYF. DNA of the CDR3: TGTGCCAGCAGCACTAGGGGGGAGACCCAGTACTTC.

V gene TRBV10-2 combines with J gene TRBJ1-1; 8 nucleotides line up with TRBD1. Looked up from germline, CDR1 is WSHSY and CDR2 is SAAADI. Trimming took 4 bases from V and 2 from J; bases not matched to a gene: 6. The CDR3 length is 15 residues. DNA of the CDR3: TGCGCCAGCAGTGTCAGGGGGCAAGGAAACACTGAAGCTTTCTTT. Translated: CASSVRGQGNTEAFF.

This chain connects TRBV5-4 to TRBJ2-7, with D possibly TRBD2 on 5 matching bases. The V end lost 3 bases, the J end lost 0 bases, and 13 bases lay between the germline ends. The CDR3 has 15 amino acids. CDR1 and CDR2 (germline): SGHNT, YYREEE (reference sequence). CDR3 bases: TGTGCCAGCAGCTCGGCCTCCGGGAACTCCTACGAGCAGTACTTC. It specifies CASSSASGNSYEQYF.

The gene calls are TRBV6-1 and TRBJ2-3, with 7 bases fitting TRBD2. CDR3 size: 18 residues. Germline loops: CDR1 MNHNS, CDR2 SASEGT. The junction had 16 bases not matched to a gene; V was cut back by 4 bases and J by 3 bases. The CDR3 here is CASSGRTRWAGVTDTQYF. The DNA of the CDR3 is TGTGCCAGCAGTGGGCGAACTAGGTGGGCGGGGGTAACAGATACGCAGTATTTT.

The gene calls are TRBV7-9 and TRBJ1-5; D remains ambiguous. Germline CDR1 is SEHNR and CDR2 is FQNEAQ (reference sequence). V lost 6 bases and J lost 0, with 9 bases in between. There are 14 residues in the CDR3. The CDR3 spells CASSTGYSNQPQHF. The CDR3 DNA is TGTGCCAGCAGTACGGGATATAGCAATCAGCCCCAGCATTTT.

The chain combines TRBV15 with TRBJ2-4, with 7 bases matching TRBD1. CDR1 and CDR2 from the germline V gene are LNHNV and YYDKDF (reference sequence). This CDR3 is built from 17 residues. The V and J ends lost 8 bases and 0 bases, in that order; junction bases with no gene match: 13. CDR3 DNA sequence: TGTGCCACCGGCACCGGTGAGGGGGCGTTAGCCAAAAACATTCAGTACTTC. As protein: CATGTGEGALAKNIQYF.

The genes are TRBV9 and TRBJ2-2, with TRBD2 as a possible D gene (5 bases). Trimming took 2 bases from V and 6 from J, leaving 14 bases between them. The CDR3 runs 15 residues. Germline loops: CDR1 SGDLS, CDR2 YYNGEE. CDR3 DNA: TGTGCCAGCAGCGTTGACTCGGGGTATCCCGGGGAGCTGTTTTTT. It encodes CASSVDSGYPGELFF.

V and J are TRBV28 and TRBJ2-1; TRBD1 matches 7 bases. Germline CDR1 and CDR2: MDHEN and SYDVKM. Germline trimming cut 3 bases from V and 4 bases from J; bases unmatched to any gene: 6. This CDR3 comprises 15 residues. The DNA of the CDR3 is TGTGCCAGCAGTTTGTGGACAGGTGGTTACAATGAGCAGTTCTTC. Translation: CASSLWTGGYNEQFF.

V usage is TRBV7-2 and J usage is TRBJ1-6, with 7 bases identical to TRBD1. CDR1 and CDR2 from the germline V gene are SGHTA and FQGNSA. The CDR3 length is 18 residues. V lost 4 bases to trimming and J lost 0 bases; unmatched junction nucleotides: 9. The CDR3 loop is CASSSPTGISSYNSPLHF. CDR3 nucleotide sequence: TGTGCCAGCAGCTCTCCGACAGGGATCAGCTCCTATAATTCACCCCTCCACTTT.